This T cell receptor beta chain was captured by sequencing in a study of glioma-infiltrating T cells. Across the study: Samples included WHO grade II oligodendrogliomas or astrocytomas and initial-diagnosis grade IV glioblastomas.

About this clonotype itself: Its antigen is undetermined.

This CDR3 is built from 13 residues. Germline values: CDR1 LNHDA, CDR2 SQIVND (reference sequence). Trimming shortened V by 4 bases and J by 2 bases, and 9 bases separated the two germline ends. The iRepertoire nested amplicon-rescue multiplex PCR amplified TCR alpha and beta CDR3s from RNA. One entry per CDR3 protein, called by TCRdb with MiXCR from the multiplex PCR reads. The data contain about 410,000 distinct CDR3 sequences, more than 35% of them singletons. Study-level points and caveats: CDR3 overlap between tissue and blood was very small.

Sequenced input: glioma tissue, nonneoplastic brain tissue, or PBMCs (not recorded which). The sequence was obtained from a human donor with low-grade glioma or glioblastoma, undergoing nonglioma brain surgery, or in good health (not recorded which). The V gene is TRBV19, the J gene TRBJ2-7; D is possibly TRBD2 (6 bases). CDR3 loop: CASSNSGPYEQYF. The CDR3 DNA follows: TGTGCCAGTAGTAATAGCGGCCCCTACGAGCAGTACTTC.